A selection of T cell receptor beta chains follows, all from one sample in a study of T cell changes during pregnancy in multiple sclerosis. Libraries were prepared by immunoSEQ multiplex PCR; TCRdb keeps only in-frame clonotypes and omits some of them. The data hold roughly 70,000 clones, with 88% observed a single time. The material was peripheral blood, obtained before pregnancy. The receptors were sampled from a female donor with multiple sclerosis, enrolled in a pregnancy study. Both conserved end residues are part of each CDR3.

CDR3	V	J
CSVEGKGASTEAFF	TRBV29-1	TRBJ1-1
CAWSGRGSQETQYF	TRBV30	TRBJ2-5
CAWSALLIEAFF	TRBV30	TRBJ1-1
CASSRTSGTYNEQFF	TRBV11-2	TRBJ2-1
CASRMTFPNEKLFF	TRBV2	TRBJ1-4
CASSGLGGEAFF	TRBV7-9	TRBJ1-1
CASLEGLELGQPQHF	TRBV2	TRBJ1-5
CASSVGLSGKSGNEQFF	TRBV9	TRBJ2-1
CASSLAASSGADNEQFF	TRBV7-6	TRBJ2-1
CACTGGSYEQYF	TRBV30	TRBJ2-7
CASSPHGLDTEAFF	TRBV7-2	TRBJ1-1
CASGGGGSYNEQFF	TRBV12-5	TRBJ2-1
CASSESQGDTDTQYF	TRBV25-1	TRBJ2-3
CASGGSSGANVLTF	TRBV18	TRBJ2-6
CASSYALAGGTGELFF	TRBV13	TRBJ2-2
CASSAPWSRPSGSRTGELFF	TRBV9	TRBJ2-2
CASSLGSGQGPFGGYTF	TRBV5-4	TRBJ1-2
CASSLGAGPQLTF	TRBV11-2	TRBJ1-2
CASSPTGPSNNEQFF	TRBV18	TRBJ2-1
CASGQGQGGEKLFF	TRBV6-1	TRBJ1-4
CASSPARGGDTEAFF	TRBV18	TRBJ1-1
CASSYRWTGQETQYF	TRBV6-5	TRBJ2-5
CASSTQPGGRDSAYEQYF	TRBV5-1	TRBJ2-7
CASSLGRKDTQYF	TRBV7-7	TRBJ2-3
CAWSVPSTEAFF	TRBV30	TRBJ1-1
CASSRSGDSYEQYF	TRBV19	TRBJ2-7
CASSVGVMEGARGYTF	TRBV9	TRBJ1-2
CASSQDRGNHNEQFF	TRBV4-1	TRBJ2-1
CASSELAGTNEKLFF	TRBV2	TRBJ1-4
CAISEFRLAGDYPPSWFF	TRBV10-3	TRBJ2-1
CASSATGVPYEQYF	TRBV9	TRBJ2-7
CASRERHFSSSYNEQFF	TRBV2	TRBJ2-1
CAWSKGETQYF	TRBV30	TRBJ2-5
CASSAEYNSPLHF	TRBV9	TRBJ1-6
CASSGRGSYEQYF	TRBV10-1	TRBJ2-7
CARSGELEVQYF	TRBV2	TRBJ2-5
CASSLTGTGGAGTQYF	TRBV18	TRBJ2-5
CASSQVISGTGGYTF	TRBV4-3	TRBJ1-2
CAISLQGAGGANVLTF	TRBV10-3	TRBJ2-6
CAWSVLNSPLHF	TRBV30	TRBJ1-6